The 23 T cell receptor beta chains in this list originate from one sample, sequenced in a study of PD-L1 blockade in urothelial cancer. This table comes from immunoSEQ multiplex PCR, and its TCRdb copy is limited to in-frame clones, with some not included. This table has about 50,000 clones, around 89% appearing once. The time point here: peripheral blood 6 weeks after treatment start. The specimen was PBMCs, collected around atezolizumab (anti-PD-L1) treatment. Receptor source: a man in his 60s with urothelial cancer.

The rearrangement links TRBV18 to TRBJ1-5, with 7 bases identical to TRBD1. V was clipped by 5 bases and J by 2 bases; unmatched bases: 9. CDR3 length: 16 amino acids. Germline V gives CDR1 KGHSH, CDR2 LQKENI. The CDR3 reads CASSAETGNRNQPQHF. Here the CDR3 DNA reads TGTGCCAGCTCAGCCGAGACAGGGAATCGCAATCAGCCCCAGCATTTT.

There are a few counts of this clone. The V call is TRBV5-1, the J call TRBJ2-2, with D maybe TRBD1 (7 bases). Germline V CDR1 and CDR2: SGHRS, YFSETQ. This CDR3 spans 15 amino acids. Trimming shortened V by 7 bases and J by 5 bases, and 18 bases separated the two germline ends. In nucleotides, the CDR3 is TGCGCCAGCTCCTTGGAGGGGGCGCGGACCGGGGAGCTGTTTTTT. This sequence encodes CASSLEGARTGELFF.

The V call is TRBV29-1, the J call TRBJ2-5; perhaps TRBD1 as D (6 bases). CDR3 length: 12 amino acids. Germline assignment: CDR1 SQVTM and CDR2 ANQGSEA. CDR3 loop: CSSTQGMETQYF. CDR3 nucleotide sequence: TGCAGTTCAACACAGGGTATGGAGACCCAGTACTTC.

The chain employs TRBV5-5 and TRBJ2-2; tentative D call: TRBD1 (5 bases). The CDR3 sequence is 14 residues long. V dropped 1 base and J dropped 1 base, with 5 bases sitting between them. Germline V lookup: CDR1 SGHKS, CDR2 YYEKEE (reference sequence). The CDR3 sequence: CASSLTGNTGELFF. Written as DNA, the CDR3 is TGTGCCAGCAGCTTGACAGGGAACACCGGGGAGCTGTTTTTT.

The rearrangement uses TRBV4-1 and TRBJ2-7; TRBD1 aligns across 9 bases. This CDR3 spans 15 amino acids. Germline loops: CDR1 MGHRA, CDR2 YSYEKL. V lost 2 bases and J lost 5; bases outside the gene matches: 7. The CDR3 bases are TGCGCCAGCAGCCAACCGGGACAGGGAGGGAACGAGCAGTACTTC. It specifies CASSQPGQGGNEQYF.

The chain recombines TRBV2 with TRBJ2-5, with 11 bases lining up with TRBD2. This CDR3 is built from 15 residues. The J segment lost 4 bases and the V segment lost 3 bases, leaving 4 bases of the junction unmatched. The V gene's germline CDR1 is SNHLY and CDR2 FYNNEI. The CDR3 nucleotides read TGTGCCAGCAGTGATATAGCGGGGGGGCCAGAGACCCAGTACTTC. Encoded protein: CASSDIAGGPETQYF.

The table lists this clone with a count of one. The chain is built from TRBV25-1 and TRBJ1-1; TRBD1 matches 8 bases. This CDR3 is built from 15 residues. V lost 3 bases to trimming and J lost 3 bases; unmatched junction nucleotides: 6. The germline V gene has CDR1 MGHDK and CDR2 SYGVNS. The CDR3 region is CASSETGAGYTEAFF. Here the CDR3 DNA reads TGTGCCAGCAGTGAGACAGGGGCGGGGTACACTGAAGCTTTCTTT. Filled out from reference TRBV25-1 and TRBJ1-1, the complete variable domain reads EADIYQTPRYLVIGTGKKITLECSQTMGHDKMYWYQQDPGMELHLIHYSYGVNSTEKGDLSSESTVSRIRTEHFPLTLESARPSHTSQYLCASSETGAGYTEAFFGQGTRLTVV.

This clone turned up a few times. The chain has TRBV4-3 and TRBJ2-7; 8 bases fit TRBD1. From germline, CDR1 is LGHNA and CDR2 YSLEER. After removal of 3 bases from V and 3 bases from J, the junction contained 4 bases not matched to a gene. This CDR3 is 14 amino acids long. CDR3 sequence (DNA): TGCGCCAGCAGCCAGCAGACAGGGGACTACGAGCAGTACTTC. It encodes CASSQQTGDYEQYF.

In its sample, this clone was seen once. V gene TRBV4-1 combines with J gene TRBJ1-1; the match to TRBD1 covers 7 bases. The CDR3 covers 15 residues. Per the germline V gene, CDR1 is MGHRA and CDR2 is YSYEKL. The J segment lost 1 base and the V segment lost 4 bases, leaving 6 bases of the junction unmatched. CDR3 in DNA: TGCGCCAGCAGCCTGAACAGGGGAGAGAACACTGAAGCTTTCTTT. Residues: CASSLNRGENTEAFF.

V gene TRBV27 combines with J gene TRBJ1-2; 9 positions match TRBD1. The CDR3 length is 16 residues. The germline V gene has CDR1 MNHEY and CDR2 SMNVEV (reference sequence). Germline trimming cut 8 bases from V and 1 base from J; bases unmatched to any gene: 11. In DNA, the CDR3 is TGTGCCAGCTCTAAGGAGGGACAGGGATTTAACTATGGCTACACCTTC. Amino acids: CASSKEGQGFNYGYTF.

V gene TRBV18 combines with J gene TRBJ2-3; a possible D gene is TRBD2 (6 bases). The CDR3 totals 13 residues. Germline V gene lookup returns CDR1 KGHSH and CDR2 LQKENI. Trimming took off 8 bases at V and 5 bases at J, with 14 bases between the two ends. CDR3 loop: CASIDFGGDTQYF. The CDR3 DNA is TGTGCCAGCATCGACTTCGGGGGAGATACGCAGTATTTT.

This clone was seen just once. V is TRBV9 and J is TRBJ1-5; D is unresolved. This CDR3 contains 14 residues. Trimming stripped 4 bases from V and 9 bases from J, with 17 bases between. CDR1 and CDR2 from the germline V gene are SGDLS and YYNGEE. CDR3 sequence (DNA): TGTGCCAGCAGCCCCTCGGCGGCGCATCGGCCCCAGCATTTT. Protein product: CASSPSAAHRPQHF.

This chain connects TRBV2 to TRBJ2-5; 9 bases map to TRBD1. J lost 5 bases, V lost 5 bases, and 6 bases had no gene match. Looked up from germline, CDR1 is SNHLY and CDR2 is FYNNEI. This CDR3 has 14 amino acids. CDR3: CASSRDRVTETQYF. The CDR3 DNA is TGTGCCAGCAGTCGGGACAGGGTTACGGAGACCCAGTACTTC. Combining the CDR3 with reference TRBV2 and TRBJ2-5 gives the whole variable domain EPEVTQTPSHQVTQMGQEVILRCVPISNHLYFYWYRQILGQKVEFLVSFYNNEISEKSEIFDDQFSVERPDGSNFTLKIRSTKLEDSAMYFCASSRDRVTETQYFGPGTRLLVL.

The chain links TRBV30 to TRBJ2-5, with a possible D match to TRBD1 (6 bases). V was clipped by 2 bases and J by 4 bases, with 14 bases between them. CDR1 is GTSNPN, CDR2 SVGIG, per germline (reference sequence). The CDR3 covers 14 residues. The CDR3 DNA is TGTGCCTGGAGTCCCCCCCCAGGGGCAGAGACCCAGTACTTC. Protein sequence: CAWSPPPGAETQYF.

V gene TRBV5-6 combines with J gene TRBJ1-2, with 8 bases matching TRBD1. Germline V CDR1 and CDR2: SGHDT, YYEEEE. The CDR3 consists of 16 residues. Trimming removed 4 bases from V and 4 bases from J; junction bases left unmatched: 12. CDR3: CASSLRSGQGGYGYTF. The DNA for the CDR3 is TGTGCCAGCAGCCTCCGCTCCGGACAGGGTGGCTATGGCTACACCTTC. Together with reference TRBV5-6 and TRBJ1-2, the CDR3 gives the full variable domain: DAGVTQSPTHLIKTRGQQVTLRCSPKSGHDTVSWYQQALGQGPQFIFQYYEEEERQRGNFPDRFSGHQFPNYSSELNVNALLLGDSALYLCASSLRSGQGGYGYTFGSGTRLTVV.

V is TRBV27 and J is TRBJ2-3; D not resolved. The V gene lost 6 bases and the J gene lost 5 bases, with 18 bases spanning the gap. CDR1 and CDR2 from the germline V gene are MNHEY and SMNVEV (reference sequence). The CDR3 is made up of 15 amino acids. The CDR3 DNA reads TGTGCCAGCAGCATTGGTATCGGAGAAGGAGATACGCAGTATTTT. Protein product: CASSIGIGEGDTQYF.

The CDR3 region is CASEPGLIYEQYF. Written as DNA, the CDR3 is TGTGCCAGCGAGCCGGGACTAATCTACGAGCAGTACTTC. The chain employs TRBV2 and TRBJ2-7; 7 bases map to TRBD2. Germline V lookup: CDR1 SNHLY, CDR2 FYNNEI. V trimming: 8 bases; J trimming: 3 bases; junction bases outside the gene matches: 7. This CDR3 spans 13 amino acids.

The V gene is TRBV2, the J gene TRBJ1-5; no clear D gene. V lost 6 bases and J lost 0, with 15 bases in between. The CDR3 totals 16 residues. Germline V gene data show CDR1 as SNHLY and CDR2 as FYNNEI. CDR3 protein: CASRRRGPGSNQPQHF. The CDR3 DNA is TGTGCCAGCAGAAGAAGAGGCCCGGGTAGCAATCAGCCCCAGCATTTT.

V and J are TRBV4-3 and TRBJ2-2; D is unclear. Germline values: CDR1 LGHNA, CDR2 YSLEER. CDR3 length: 18 residues. Trimming took 0 bases from V and 1 from J, leaving 15 bases between them. CDR3 nucleotide sequence: TGCGCCAGCAGCCAAGAAGTTGCGGCCGATCGGAACACCGGGGAGCTGTTTTTT. The encoded protein is CASSQEVAADRNTGELFF.

This clone was seen a single time. A junction end diverges from the germline sequence, so it may reflect a read error. Other DNA sequences of this sample code for an identical CDR3. This rearrangement joins TRBV5-1 to TRBJ1-1; maybe TRBD1 (6 bases). This CDR3 contains 15 residues. Looked up from germline, CDR1 is SGHRS and CDR2 is YFSETQ. The CDR3 protein is CASSLEGDMNTEAFF. The CDR3 DNA reads TGCGCCAGCAGTTTGGAGGGGGACATGAACACTGAAGCTTTCTTT.

As to this clone: The sample holds other DNA sequences that translate to the same CDR3. V gene TRBV6-5 combines with J gene TRBJ1-2; the D is unclear. The CDR3 is 13 amino acids. Between the trimmed V and J ends, which lost 7 bases and 8 bases, there was a span of 17 bases. Germline CDR1 reads MNHEY; CDR2 reads SVGAGI. CDR3 residues: CASTQGVVRGYTF. CDR3 in DNA: TGTGCCAGCACCCAAGGAGTTGTACGGGGCTACACCTTC.

The V and J genes are TRBV28 and TRBJ1-1; D not certain. The V gene lost 2 bases and the J gene lost 1 base, with 8 bases spanning the gap. This CDR3 contains 14 residues. Germline CDR1 and CDR2: MDHEN and SYDVKM. The CDR3 DNA reads TGTGCCAGCAGTTTAGAACCGCGGAACACTGAAGCTTTCTTT. Protein sequence: CASSLEPRNTEAFF.

V usage is TRBV11-3 and J usage is TRBJ2-7, with D perhaps TRBD1 (5 bases). V lost 2 bases, J lost 4 bases, and 6 bases lay in between. This CDR3 has 12 amino acids. Per germline, CDR1 SGHNT and CDR2 YENEEA. CDR3 DNA: TGTGCCAGCAGCTTAACAGGATACGAGCAGTACTTC. Amino acid sequence: CASSLTGYEQYF.